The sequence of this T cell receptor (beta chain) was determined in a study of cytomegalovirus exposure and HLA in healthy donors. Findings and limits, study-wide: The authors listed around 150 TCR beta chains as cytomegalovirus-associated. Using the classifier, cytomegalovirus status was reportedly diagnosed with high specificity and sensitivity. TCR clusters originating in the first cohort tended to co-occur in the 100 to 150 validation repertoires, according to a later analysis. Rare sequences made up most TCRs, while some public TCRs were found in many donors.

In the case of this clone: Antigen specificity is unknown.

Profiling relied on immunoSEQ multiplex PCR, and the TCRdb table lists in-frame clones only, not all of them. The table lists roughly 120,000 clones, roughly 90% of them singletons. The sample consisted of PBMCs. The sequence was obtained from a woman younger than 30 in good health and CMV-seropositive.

CDR3 DNA sequence: TGTGCCAGCAGTAAGCAGGGCTATTGGAACACTGAAGCTTTCTTT. Protein: CASSKQGYWNTEAFF. The chain is built from TRBV5-4 and TRBJ1-1; D may be TRBD1 (5 bases). Germline CDR1 is SGHNT and CDR2 is YYREEE (reference sequence). Trimming stripped 5 bases from V and 1 base from J, with 15 bases between. This CDR3 spans 15 amino acids.